These 10 T cell receptor beta chains were all obtained from the same sample, sequenced in a study of patients and donors after allogeneic stem cell transplantation. In TCRdb, the RT-PCR reads were re-called with MiXCR into one record per CDR3 protein. Of 2,500 to 3,500 distinct CDR3 sequences listed, approximately 5.1% are singletons. The sample comprised blood, either unsorted or a sorted T cell fraction (not recorded which). The receptor source for this set is a human donor who was either an allogeneic HSCT recipient or a stem cell or donor lymphocyte infusion donor (not recorded which). It is not recorded whose cells these are; they may come from a transplant donor.

By share of the sample, this clonotype is medium-sized. The J gene is TRBJ2-3, the V gene TRBV7-2; D not resolved. Trimming took 5 bases from V and 1 from J, leaving 7 bases between them. The germline V gene has CDR1 SGHTA and CDR2 FQGNSA. The CDR3 is 13 residues long. As DNA, the CDR3 is TGTGCCAGCAGCCCGTCCGGCACAGATACGCAGTATTTT. This translates into CASSPSGTDTQYF. Drawing the rest from reference TRBV7-2 and TRBJ2-3, the complete variable domain is GAGVSQSPSNKVTEKGKDVELRCDPISGHTALYWYRQSLGQGLEFLIYFQGNSAPDKSGLPSDRFSAERTGGSVSTLTIQRTQQEDSAVYLCASSPSGTDTQYFGPGTRLTVL.

This clonotype qualifies as medium-sized. At one end the junction does not follow the germline gene, possibly because of a read error. The chain is built from TRBV10-3 and TRBJ1-1; D is undetermined. The CDR3 consists of 17 residues. Germline assignment: CDR1 ENHRY and CDR2 SYGVKD. This CDR3 reads CAISESEWEGVNTEAFF. The CDR3 nucleotides are TGTGCCATCAGTGAGTCAGAATGGGAGGGTGTGAATACTGAAGCTTTCTTT.

The rearrangement uses TRBV5-6 and TRBJ2-6; 7 bases are shared with TRBD1. Germline lookup yields CDR1 SGHDT and CDR2 YYEEEE. Germline trimming cut 5 bases from V and 2 bases from J; bases unmatched to any gene: 4. The CDR3 sequence is 15 residues long. Here the CDR3 reads CASRHRGTGANVLTF. Here the CDR3 DNA reads TGTGCCAGCAGGCACAGGGGAACTGGGGCCAACGTCCTGACTTTC.

Relative to its sample, this clonotype is medium-sized. J is TRBJ2-2 and V is TRBV10-2, with 7 bases matching TRBD1. In germline, CDR1 is WSHSY, CDR2 SAAADI. CDR3 length: 14 amino acids. The trim removed 7 bases at V and 2 bases at J, leaving 4 bases unmatched. The CDR3 is CASIGTVNTGELFF. The DNA for the CDR3 is TGCGCCAGCATTGGGACAGTTAACACCGGGGAGCTGTTTTTT.

The chain joins TRBV7-2 to TRBJ2-3; no definite D call. CDR1 is SGHTA, CDR2 FQGNSA, per germline. The CDR3 runs 12 residues. The V end lost 5 bases, the J end lost 4 bases, and 7 bases lay between the germline ends. CDR3 region: CASSHKPDTQYF. The CDR3 nucleotides are TGTGCCAGCAGCCACAAGCCAGATACGCAGTATTTT.

The chain combines TRBV10-3 with TRBJ2-5, with D unclear. Germline CDR1 reads ENHRY; CDR2 reads SYGVKD. The CDR3 runs 12 residues. The ends were cut back, 6 bases at V and 3 bases at J, with 8 bases in the middle. The DNA of the CDR3 is TGTGCCATCAGGGCAGAGAAAGAGACCCAGTACTTC. The encoded protein is CAIRAEKETQYF.

This clonotype is medium-sized (0.01 to 0.1%) in the sample. The chain links TRBV25-1 to TRBJ2-3, with D hard to call. CDR1 and CDR2 (germline): MGHDK, SYGVNS. V was pared by 8 bases and J by 6 bases, with 15 bases between. The CDR3 length is 13 residues. CDR3 sequence: CASPAWGKDTQYF. CDR3 nucleotides: TGTGCCAGCCCCGCCTGGGGAAAGGATACGCAGTATTTT.

This clonotype counts as medium-sized (0.01 to 0.1%). V is TRBV20-1 and J is TRBJ1-2; D is unclear. Germline V gives CDR1 DFQATT, CDR2 SNEGSKA (reference sequence). The CDR3 is 13 residues long. CDR3 in amino acids: CSHSSGANYGYTF. The CDR3 DNA follows: TGCAGCCATTCAAGCGGGGCTAACTATGGCTACACCTTC.

This clonotype is large (0.1 to 1%) by share. The chain is built from TRBV7-2 and TRBJ2-4; D unclear. This CDR3 region has 14 residues. CDR1 SGHTA and CDR2 FQGNSA come from the germline V gene. The germline V and J ends were trimmed by 1 base and 1 base, with 5 bases remaining between them. The CDR3 region has the DNA TGTGCCAGCAGCTTAGGGGCCGCCAAAAACATTCAGTACTTC. It specifies CASSLGAAKNIQYF.

This clonotype is medium-sized within its sample. V and J are TRBV4-3 and TRBJ2-6; maybe TRBD2 (6 bases). This CDR3 region has 18 residues. V lost 1 base and J lost 0, with 13 bases in between. The germline CDR1 and CDR2 sequences are LGHNA and YSLEER. CDR3 protein: CASSQAAAGGSGANVLTF. CDR3 DNA: TGCGCCAGCAGCCAAGCGGCGGCCGGGGGCTCTGGGGCCAACGTCCTGACTTTC.